This T cell receptor (beta chain) was found in a study of cytomegalovirus exposure and HLA in healthy donors. General study points: In a later analysis, compared with equally common non-associated chains, HLA-associated beta chains were more expanded.

Germline CDR1 and CDR2: MDHEN and SYDVKM. The V and J ends lost 3 bases and 1 base, in that order; junction bases with no gene match: 14. The CDR3 spans 20 residues. Primers for the PCR totalled 60 Vbeta and 13 Jbeta. Measured with immunoSEQ multiplex PCR; TCRdb has only the in-frame clones, and not every one. The data contain some 130,000 clones, 70% to 75% of them singletons. Concerning this clone: The antigen is unknown.

The V gene is TRBV28, the J gene TRBJ2-2; the match to TRBD2 covers 10 bases. Source material: PBMCs. The sequence was collected from a male donor in good health and CMV-seronegative. The chain's CDR3 is CASSFYNLIAGGLNTGELFF. CDR3 sequence (DNA): TGTGCCAGCAGTTTCTACAACCTTATAGCGGGGGGCCTGAACACCGGGGAGCTGTTTTTT.